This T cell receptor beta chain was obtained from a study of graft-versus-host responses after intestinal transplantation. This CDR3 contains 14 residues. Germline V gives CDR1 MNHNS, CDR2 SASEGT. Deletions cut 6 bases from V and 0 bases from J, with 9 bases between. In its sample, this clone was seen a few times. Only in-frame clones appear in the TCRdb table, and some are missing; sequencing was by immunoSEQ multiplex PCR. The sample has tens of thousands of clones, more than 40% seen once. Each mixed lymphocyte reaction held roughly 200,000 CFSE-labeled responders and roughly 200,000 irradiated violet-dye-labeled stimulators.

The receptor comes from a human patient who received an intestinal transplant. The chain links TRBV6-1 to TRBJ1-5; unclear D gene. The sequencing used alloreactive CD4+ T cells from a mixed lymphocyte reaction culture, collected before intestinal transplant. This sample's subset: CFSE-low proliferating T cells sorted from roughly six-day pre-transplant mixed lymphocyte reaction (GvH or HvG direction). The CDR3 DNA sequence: TGTGCCAGCAGGGGAGGGTATAGCAATCAGCCCCAGCATTTT. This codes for CASRGGYSNQPQHF.